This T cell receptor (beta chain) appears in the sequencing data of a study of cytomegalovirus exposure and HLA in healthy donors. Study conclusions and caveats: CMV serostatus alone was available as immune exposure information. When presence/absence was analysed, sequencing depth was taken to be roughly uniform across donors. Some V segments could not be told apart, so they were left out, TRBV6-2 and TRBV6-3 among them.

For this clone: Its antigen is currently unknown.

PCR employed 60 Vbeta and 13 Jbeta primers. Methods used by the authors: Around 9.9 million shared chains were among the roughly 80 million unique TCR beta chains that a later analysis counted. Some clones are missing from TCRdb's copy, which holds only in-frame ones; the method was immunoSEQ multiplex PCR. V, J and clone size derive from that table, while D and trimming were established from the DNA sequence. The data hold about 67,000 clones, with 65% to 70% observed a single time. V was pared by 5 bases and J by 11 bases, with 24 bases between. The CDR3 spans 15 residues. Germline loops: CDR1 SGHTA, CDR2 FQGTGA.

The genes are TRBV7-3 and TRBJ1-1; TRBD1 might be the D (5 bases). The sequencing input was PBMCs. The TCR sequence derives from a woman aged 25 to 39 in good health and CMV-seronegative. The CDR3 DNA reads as TGTGCCAGCAGCCCCGCCGGGACGACCACCGGGGGGGCTTTCTTT. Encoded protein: CASSPAGTTTGGAFF.